The 13 T cell receptor beta chains below all came from one sample that was sequenced in a study of blood T cell repertoires in COVID-19. The repertoire was sequenced with immunoSEQ multiplex PCR; TCRdb's copy has only in-frame clones and lacks some. The sample records around 180,000 clones, approximately 90% being singletons. Sequencing input: peripheral blood. These receptors were obtained from a man in his sixties with acute or convalescent COVID-19.

The chain uses TRBV5-1 and TRBJ1-3; no firm D call. This CDR3 is built from 15 residues. Germline CDR1 reads SGHRS; CDR2 reads YFSETQ. Trimming cost V 4 bases and J 2 bases, with 13 bases left between them. The DNA for the CDR3 is TGCGCCAGCAGCCTAGAAGGTCCCGCTGGAAACACCATATATTTT. It yields the protein CASSLEGPAGNTIYF.

This chain connects TRBV21-1 to TRBJ2-1; the table's D call TRBD2 went unverified against the DNA. TRBV21-1 is assigned pseudogene status. This CDR3 spans 15 amino acids. The CDR3 loop is CASSKGLAGNNEQFF. The DNA for the CDR3 is TGTGCCAGCAGCAAAGGCCTAGCGGGGAACAATGAGCAGTTCTTC.

The chain carries TRBV2 and TRBJ1-2; D perhaps matches TRBD1 (6 bases). V dropped 11 bases and J dropped 2 bases, with 15 bases sitting between them. The germline CDR1 and CDR2 sequences are SNHLY and FYNNEI. CDR3 length: 13 amino acids. As DNA, the CDR3 is TGTGCCCCCAAGGAGCAGGGGAACTATGGCTACACCTTC. This codes for CAPKEQGNYGYTF.

Here the CDR3 reads CASSLRTPQGNTEAFF. In DNA form, the CDR3 reads TGTGCCAGCAGCTTACGAACGCCTCAGGGGAACACTGAAGCTTTCTTT. V and J are TRBV7-9 and TRBJ1-1, with TRBD1 as a possible D gene (5 bases). V lost 2 bases to trimming and J lost 1 base, with 14 bases between them. CDR1 and CDR2 (germline): SEHNR, FQNEAQ (reference sequence). CDR3 length equals 16 residues.

The chain has TRBV15 and TRBJ2-7; the D gene is possibly TRBD1 (5 bases). The CDR3 has 13 residues. V was cut by 5 bases and J by 0 bases, with 8 bases left in between. CDR1 and CDR2 from the germline V gene are LNHNV and YYDKDF (reference sequence). The CDR3 nucleotides read TGTGCCACCAGCTGGGGCAACTCCTACGAGCAGTACTTC. Amino acids: CATSWGNSYEQYF.

This chain joins TRBV12-5 and TRBJ1-2, with 10 nucleotides matching TRBD1. With 7 bases clipped from V and 2 bases from J, the junction kept 4 bases outside the gene matches. CDR3 length: 14 residues. CDR1 and CDR2 from the germline V gene are LGHNT and FRNRAP. CDR3 sequence (DNA): TGTGCTAGTGCCCGGACAGGGGGGAACTATGGCTACACCTTC. Protein product: CASARTGGNYGYTF.

The chain is built from TRBV6-1 and TRBJ1-5; TRBD1 might be the D (5 bases). Germline CDR1 is MNHNS and CDR2 is SASEGT. This CDR3 has 15 amino acids. Deletions cut 3 bases from V and 0 bases from J, with 9 bases between. The CDR3 nucleotides read TGTGCCAGCAGTGATTTTGGGGCTAGCAATCAGCCCCAGCATTTT. This translates into CASSDFGASNQPQHF.

The rearrangement joins TRBV3-1 (or the pseudogene TRBV3-2) to TRBJ2-1; 14 nucleotides line up with TRBD2. The junction had 15 bases not matched to a gene; V was cut back by 4 bases and J by 7 bases. This CDR3 has 19 amino acids. CDR1 LGHDT and CDR2 YNNKEL come from the germline V gene (reference sequence). The CDR3 sequence is CASSPRTSGRTDRRNEQFF. The CDR3 coding sequence is TGTGCCAGCAGCCCAAGGACTAGCGGGAGGACGGATCGTAGGAATGAGCAGTTCTTC.

This sequence joins TRBV14 and TRBJ2-1; D is possibly TRBD1 (6 bases). Per the germline V gene, CDR1 is SGHDN and CDR2 is FVKESK. The CDR3 is made up of 16 amino acids. Trimming shortened V by 1 base and J by 8 bases, and 18 bases separated the two germline ends. The DNA for the CDR3 is TGTGCCAGCAGCCAAGGGGGAGCAGGGGAAGCAGATGAGCAGTTCTTC. Amino acids: CASSQGGAGEADEQFF.

The chain carries TRBV5-1 and TRBJ2-3; 7 bases match TRBD2. This CDR3 is 15 amino acids long. Trimming removed 5 bases from V and 3 bases from J; junction bases left unmatched: 9. Germline V lookup: CDR1 SGHRS, CDR2 YFSETQ. In nucleotides, the CDR3 is TGCGCCAGCAGACCCGGGGCTAGCGGAACAGATACGCAGTATTTT. It codes for CASRPGASGTDTQYF. Drawing the rest from reference TRBV5-1 and TRBJ2-3, the complete variable domain is KAGVTQTPRYLIKTRGQQVTLSCSPISGHRSVSWYQQTPGQGLQFLFEYFSETQRNKGNFPGRFSGRQFSNSRSEMNVSTLELGDSALYLCASRPGASGTDTQYFGPGTRLTVL.

The chain links TRBV7-6 to TRBJ2-3; TRBD2 matches at 13 bases. This CDR3 comprises 18 residues. Germline V gives CDR1 SGHVS, CDR2 FNYEAQ. Unmatched junction bases numbered 7, after V lost 4 bases and J lost 0 bases. CDR3 sequence (DNA): TGTGCCAGCAGCTGGGGACTAGCGGGGAGTCCTAGCACAGATACGCAGTATTTT. Translated, it gives CASSWGLAGSPSTDTQYF.

The rearrangement uses TRBV11-3 and TRBJ1-1; D is possibly TRBD1 (5 bases). Per the germline V gene, CDR1 is SGHNT and CDR2 is YENEEA. The CDR3 is 18 residues long. Trimming took off 0 bases at V and 4 bases at J, with 21 bases between the two ends. CDR3 loop: CASSLEGPLGGGSTEAFF. CDR3 in DNA: TGTGCCAGCAGCTTAGAAGGGCCGCTGGGGGGGGGAAGCACTGAAGCTTTCTTT.

The rearrangement links TRBV3-1 (or the pseudogene TRBV3-2) to TRBJ1-1, with D unresolved. Trimming took 4 bases from V and 4 from J, leaving 10 bases between them. Germline V gene lookup returns CDR1 LGHDT and CDR2 YNNKEL (reference sequence). The CDR3 totals 13 residues. The CDR3 nucleotides are TGTGCCAGCAGCCCCCAGCGGGTCACTGAAGCTTTCTTT. Amino acids: CASSPQRVTEAFF.